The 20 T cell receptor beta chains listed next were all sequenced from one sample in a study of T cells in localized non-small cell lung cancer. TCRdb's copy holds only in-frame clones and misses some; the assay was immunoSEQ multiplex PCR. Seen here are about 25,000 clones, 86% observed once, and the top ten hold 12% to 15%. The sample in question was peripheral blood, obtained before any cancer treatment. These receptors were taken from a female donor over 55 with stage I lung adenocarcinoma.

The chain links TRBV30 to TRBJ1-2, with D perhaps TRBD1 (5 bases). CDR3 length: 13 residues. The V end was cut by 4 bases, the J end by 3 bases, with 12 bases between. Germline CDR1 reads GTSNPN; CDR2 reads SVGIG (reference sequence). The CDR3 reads CAWNAGSYYGYTF. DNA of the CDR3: TGTGCCTGGAACGCAGGGAGCTACTATGGCTACACCTTC.

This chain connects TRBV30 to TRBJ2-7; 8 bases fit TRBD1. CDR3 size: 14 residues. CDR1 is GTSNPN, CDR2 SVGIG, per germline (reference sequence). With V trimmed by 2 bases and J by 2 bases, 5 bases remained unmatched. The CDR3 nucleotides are TGTGCCTGGAGTTTCACAGGGGGAGCCTACGAGCAGTACTTC. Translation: CAWSFTGGAYEQYF. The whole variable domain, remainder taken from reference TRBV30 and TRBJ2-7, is SQTIHQWPATLVQPVGSPLSLECTVEGTSNPNLYWYRQAAGRGLQLLFYSVGIGQISSEVPQNLSASRPQDRQFILSSKKLLLSDSGFYLCAWSFTGGAYEQYFGPGTRLTVT.

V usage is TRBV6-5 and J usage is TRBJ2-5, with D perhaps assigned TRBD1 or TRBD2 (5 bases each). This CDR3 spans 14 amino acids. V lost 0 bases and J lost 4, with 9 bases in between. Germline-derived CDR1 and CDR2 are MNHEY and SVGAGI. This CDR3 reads CASSYSYGGETQYF. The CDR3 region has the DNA TGTGCCAGCAGTTACTCTTATGGGGGAGAGACCCAGTACTTC.

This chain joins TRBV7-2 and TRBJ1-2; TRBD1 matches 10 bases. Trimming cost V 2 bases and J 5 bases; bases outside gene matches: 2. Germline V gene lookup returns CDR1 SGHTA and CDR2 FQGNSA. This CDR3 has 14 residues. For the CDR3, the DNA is TGTGCCAGCAGCTTACAGGGACAGGGGTATGGCTACACCTTC. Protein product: CASSLQGQGYGYTF.

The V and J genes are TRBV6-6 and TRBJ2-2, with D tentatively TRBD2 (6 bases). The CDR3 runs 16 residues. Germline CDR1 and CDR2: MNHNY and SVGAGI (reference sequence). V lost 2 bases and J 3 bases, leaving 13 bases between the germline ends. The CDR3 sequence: CASSYLSGEDTGELFF. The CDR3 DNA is TGTGCCAGCAGTTACCTTAGCGGAGAGGACACCGGGGAGCTGTTTTTT.

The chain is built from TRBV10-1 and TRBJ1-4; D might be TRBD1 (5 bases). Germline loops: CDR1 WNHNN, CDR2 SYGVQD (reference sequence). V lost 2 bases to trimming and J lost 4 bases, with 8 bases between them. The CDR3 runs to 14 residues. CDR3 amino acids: CASSEDSYNEKLFF. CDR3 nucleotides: TGCGCCAGCAGTGAGGACAGTTATAATGAAAAACTGTTTTTT.

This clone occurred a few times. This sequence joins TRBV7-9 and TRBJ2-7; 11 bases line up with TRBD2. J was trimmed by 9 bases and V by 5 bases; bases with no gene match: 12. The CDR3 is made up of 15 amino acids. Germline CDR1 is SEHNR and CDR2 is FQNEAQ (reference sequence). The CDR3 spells CASSRDLAGGGWQYF. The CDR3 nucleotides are TGTGCCAGCAGCCGGGATCTAGCGGGGGGCGGCTGGCAGTACTTC. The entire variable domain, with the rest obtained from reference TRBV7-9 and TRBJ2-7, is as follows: DTGVSQNPRHKITKRGQNVTFRCDPISEHNRLYWYRQTLGQGPEFLTYFQNEAQLEKSRLLSDRFSAERPKGSFSTLEIQRTEQGDSAMYLCASSRDLAGGGWQYFGPGTRLTVT.

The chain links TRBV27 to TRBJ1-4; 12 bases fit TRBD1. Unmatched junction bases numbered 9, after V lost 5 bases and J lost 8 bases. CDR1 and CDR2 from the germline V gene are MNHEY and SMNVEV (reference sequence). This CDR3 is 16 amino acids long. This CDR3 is CASSPAGTGGREKLFF. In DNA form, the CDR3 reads TGTGCCAGCAGTCCGGCCGGGACAGGGGGCAGGGAAAAACTGTTTTTT.

The CDR3 spells CASSVEGRGAFF. The CDR3 DNA reads as TGTGCCAGCAGCGTAGAGGGCAGGGGGGCTTTCTTT. The chain joins TRBV9 to TRBJ1-1; 7 bases line up with TRBD1. The germline V gene encodes CDR1 SGDLS and CDR2 YYNGEE. V was pared by 0 bases and J by 11 bases, with 4 bases of the junction left unmatched. CDR3 length: 12 residues. The whole variable domain, remainder taken from reference TRBV9 and TRBJ1-1, is DSGVTQTPKHLITATGQRVTLRCSPRSGDLSVYWYQQSLDQGLQFLIQYYNGEERAKGNILERFSAQQFPDLHSELNLSSLELGDSALYFCASSVEGRGAFFGQGTRLTVV.

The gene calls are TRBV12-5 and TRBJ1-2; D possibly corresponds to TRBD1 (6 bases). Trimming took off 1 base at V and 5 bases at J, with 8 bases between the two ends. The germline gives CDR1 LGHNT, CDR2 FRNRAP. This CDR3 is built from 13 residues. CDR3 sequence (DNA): TGTGCTAGTGGTTTGGGAACAGGGTATGGCTACACCTTC. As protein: CASGLGTGYGYTF.

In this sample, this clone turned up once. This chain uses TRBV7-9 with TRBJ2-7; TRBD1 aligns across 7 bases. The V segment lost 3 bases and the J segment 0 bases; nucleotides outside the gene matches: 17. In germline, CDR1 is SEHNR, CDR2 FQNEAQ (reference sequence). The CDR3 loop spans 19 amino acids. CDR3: CASSFHPGTALSSSYEQYF. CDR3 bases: TGTGCCAGCAGCTTCCACCCCGGGACAGCGTTATCCAGCTCCTACGAGCAGTACTTC.

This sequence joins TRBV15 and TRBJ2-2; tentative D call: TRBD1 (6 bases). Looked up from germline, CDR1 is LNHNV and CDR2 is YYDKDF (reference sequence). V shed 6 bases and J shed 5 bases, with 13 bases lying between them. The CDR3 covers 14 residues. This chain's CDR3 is CATSAGVGTGELFF. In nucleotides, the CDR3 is TGTGCCACCAGTGCAGGGGTGGGTACCGGGGAGCTGTTTTTT.

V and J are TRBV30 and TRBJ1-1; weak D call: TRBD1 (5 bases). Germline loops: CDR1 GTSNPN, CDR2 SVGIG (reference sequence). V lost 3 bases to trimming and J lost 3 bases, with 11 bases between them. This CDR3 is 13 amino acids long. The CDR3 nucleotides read TGTGCCTGGAGAAAGGGGAAGGACACTGAAGCTTTCTTT. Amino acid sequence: CAWRKGKDTEAFF. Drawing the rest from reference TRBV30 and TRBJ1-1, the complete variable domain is SQTIHQWPATLVQPVGSPLSLECTVEGTSNPNLYWYRQAAGRGLQLLFYSVGIGQISSEVPQNLSASRPQDRQFILSSKKLLLSDSGFYLCAWRKGKDTEAFFGQGTRLTVV.

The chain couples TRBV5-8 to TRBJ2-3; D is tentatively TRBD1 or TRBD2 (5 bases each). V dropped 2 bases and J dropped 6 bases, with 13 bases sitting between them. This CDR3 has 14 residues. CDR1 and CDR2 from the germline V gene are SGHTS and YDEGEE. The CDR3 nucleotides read TGTGCCAGCAGCTTAGGTCTAAGGGACGATACGCAGTATTTT. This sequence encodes CASSLGLRDDTQYF. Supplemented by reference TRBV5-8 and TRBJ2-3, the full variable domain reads EAGVTQSPTHLIKTRGQQATLRCSPISGHTSVYWYQQALGLGLQFLLWYDEGEERNRGNFPPRFSGRQFPNYSSELNVNALELEDSALYLCASSLGLRDDTQYFGPGTRLTVL.

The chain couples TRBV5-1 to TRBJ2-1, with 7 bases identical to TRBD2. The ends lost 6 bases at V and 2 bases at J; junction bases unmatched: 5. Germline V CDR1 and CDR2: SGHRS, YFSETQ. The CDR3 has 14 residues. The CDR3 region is CASKEGTTYNEQFF. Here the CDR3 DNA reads TGCGCCAGCAAGGAGGGGACTACCTACAATGAGCAGTTCTTC. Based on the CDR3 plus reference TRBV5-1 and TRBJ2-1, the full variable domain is KAGVTQTPRYLIKTRGQQVTLSCSPISGHRSVSWYQQTPGQGLQFLFEYFSETQRNKGNFPGRFSGRQFSNSRSEMNVSTLELGDSALYLCASKEGTTYNEQFFGPGTRLTVL.

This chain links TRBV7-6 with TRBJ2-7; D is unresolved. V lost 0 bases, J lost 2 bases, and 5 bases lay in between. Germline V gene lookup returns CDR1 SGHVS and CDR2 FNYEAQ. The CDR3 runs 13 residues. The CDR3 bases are TGTGCCAGCAGCTTAGCCGGACCCTACGAGCAGTACTTC. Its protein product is CASSLAGPYEQYF.

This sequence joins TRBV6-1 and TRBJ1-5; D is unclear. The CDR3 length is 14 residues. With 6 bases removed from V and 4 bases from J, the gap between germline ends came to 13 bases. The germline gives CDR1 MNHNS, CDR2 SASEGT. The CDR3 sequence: CASRGSPANQPQHF. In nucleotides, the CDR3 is TGTGCCAGCAGAGGGTCACCAGCAAATCAGCCCCAGCATTTT.

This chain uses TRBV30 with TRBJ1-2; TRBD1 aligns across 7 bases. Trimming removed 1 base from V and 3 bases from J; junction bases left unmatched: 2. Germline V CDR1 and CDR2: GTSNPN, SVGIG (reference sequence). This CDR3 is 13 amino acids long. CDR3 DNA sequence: TGTGCCTGGAGTGGAGGGACAGACTATGGCTACACCTTC. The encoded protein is CAWSGGTDYGYTF.

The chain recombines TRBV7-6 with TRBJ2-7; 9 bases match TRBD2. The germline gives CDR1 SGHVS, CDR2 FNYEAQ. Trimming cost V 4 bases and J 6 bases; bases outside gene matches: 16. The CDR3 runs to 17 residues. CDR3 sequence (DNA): TGTGCCAGCAGCTACCGACCAGGACTAGCGAGCACGGGCGAGCAGTACTTC. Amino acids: CASSYRPGLASTGEQYF.

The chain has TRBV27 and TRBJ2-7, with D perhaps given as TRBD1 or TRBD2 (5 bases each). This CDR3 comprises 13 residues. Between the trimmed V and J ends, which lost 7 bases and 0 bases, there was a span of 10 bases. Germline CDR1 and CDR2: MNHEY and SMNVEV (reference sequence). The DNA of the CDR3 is TGTGCCAGCACGGGGCGGAACTCCTACGAGCAGTACTTC. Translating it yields CASTGRNSYEQYF.